This TCR beta chain came from a study of shared clonotypes between healthy human individuals. Study as a whole: A donor's plate count was three for CD4 naive and three for CD4 memory; CD8 naive had two and CD8 memory one.

Comments on this clone: Antigen unknown.

Assay used: immunoSEQ multiplex PCR; TCRdb lists only in-frame clones, some missing. The data contain about 1.9 million clones, 90% to 95% of them singletons. The CDR3 covers 16 residues. The V gene end was trimmed by 5 bases and the J gene end by 4 bases; junction bases not matched to a gene: 8. Germline CDR1 reads MNHEY; CDR2 reads SMNVEV (reference sequence). Naive CD8 isolation took CD45RO-negative cells positively selected for CCR7 and excluded terminally differentiated effector memory CD45RA+ cells. The donors, healthy adults who were HIV-negative, had experienced no recent acute infections or vaccinations. General study findings and limits: Sequencing of the sorted subsets was shown by rarefaction to be incomplete despite large depth. The represented genetic and exposure-history diversity was limited by the small number of donors.

The sequenced sample was naive CD8+ T cells from PBMCs. The chain uses TRBV27 and TRBJ2-3, with TRBD2 identical over 11 bases. This sequence was found in a man aged 18 to 35 in good health. Some clones in this sample may be carry-over from other donors' samples. DNA of the CDR3: TGTGCCAGCAGTGCCCGACTAGCGGGGACTGCAGATACGCAGTATTTT. It codes for CASSARLAGTADTQYF.